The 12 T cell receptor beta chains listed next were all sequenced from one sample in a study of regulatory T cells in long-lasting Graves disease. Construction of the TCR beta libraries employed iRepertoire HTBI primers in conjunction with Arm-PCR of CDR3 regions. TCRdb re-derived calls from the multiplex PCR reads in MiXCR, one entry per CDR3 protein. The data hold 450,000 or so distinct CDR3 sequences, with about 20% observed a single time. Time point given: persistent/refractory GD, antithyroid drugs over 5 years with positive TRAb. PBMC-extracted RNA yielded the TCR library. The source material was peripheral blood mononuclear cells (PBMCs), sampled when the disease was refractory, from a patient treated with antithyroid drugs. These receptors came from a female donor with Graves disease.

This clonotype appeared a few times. The CDR3 DNA follows: TGTGCCAGCAGTGGGGGGGGGTCCGGGGAGCTGTTTTTT. It codes for CASSGGGSGELFF. V gene TRBV6-1 combines with J gene TRBJ2-2, with TRBD2 matching over 7 bases. V lost 4 bases, J lost 6 bases, and 2 bases stayed unmatched. Germline loops: CDR1 MNHNS, CDR2 SASEGT. The CDR3 has 13 residues.

The CDR3 DNA sequence: TGTGCCAGCAGCCCGTGGGACAGGGGGTCCAAAAACATTCAGTACTTC. It specifies CASSPWDRGSKNIQYF. This sequence joins TRBV7-9 and TRBJ2-4; 11 bases fit TRBD1. CDR1 is SEHNR, CDR2 FQNEAQ, per germline (reference sequence). V lost 5 bases and J lost 2; bases outside the gene matches: 5. This CDR3 comprises 16 residues.

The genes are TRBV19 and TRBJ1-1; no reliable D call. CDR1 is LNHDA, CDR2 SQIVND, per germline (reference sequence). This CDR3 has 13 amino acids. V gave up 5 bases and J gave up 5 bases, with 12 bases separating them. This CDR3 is CASSDSWGTEAFF. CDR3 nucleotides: TGTGCCAGTAGTGATTCCTGGGGTACTGAAGCTTTCTTT.

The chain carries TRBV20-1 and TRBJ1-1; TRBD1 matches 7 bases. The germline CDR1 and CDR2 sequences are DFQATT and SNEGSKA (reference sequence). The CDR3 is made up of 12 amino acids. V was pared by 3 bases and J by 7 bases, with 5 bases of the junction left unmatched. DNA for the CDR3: TGCAGTGCTAGGCATGGGGACAGTGAAGCTTTCTTT. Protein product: CSARHGDSEAFF.

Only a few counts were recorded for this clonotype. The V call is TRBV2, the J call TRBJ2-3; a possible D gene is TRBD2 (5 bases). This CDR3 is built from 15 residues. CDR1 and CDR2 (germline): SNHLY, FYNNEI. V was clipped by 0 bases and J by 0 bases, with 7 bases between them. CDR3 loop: CASSEARGSTDTQYF. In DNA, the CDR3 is TGTGCCAGCAGTGAAGCTCGCGGGAGCACAGATACGCAGTATTTT.

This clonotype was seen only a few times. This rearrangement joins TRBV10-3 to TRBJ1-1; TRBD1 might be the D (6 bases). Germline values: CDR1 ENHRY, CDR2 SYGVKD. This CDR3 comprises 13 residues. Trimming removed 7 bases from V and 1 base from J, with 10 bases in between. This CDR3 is CAINQDRNTEAFF. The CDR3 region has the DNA TGTGCCATCAACCAGGACAGGAACACTGAAGCTTTCTTT.

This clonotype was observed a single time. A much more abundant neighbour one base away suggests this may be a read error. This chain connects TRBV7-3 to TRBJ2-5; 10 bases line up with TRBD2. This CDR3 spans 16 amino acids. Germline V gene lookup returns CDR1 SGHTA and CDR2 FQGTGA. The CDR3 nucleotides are TGTGCCAGCGGCTTGAGCGGGAGGGATGCGTTGGAGACCCAGTACTTC. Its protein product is CASGLSGRDALETQYF.

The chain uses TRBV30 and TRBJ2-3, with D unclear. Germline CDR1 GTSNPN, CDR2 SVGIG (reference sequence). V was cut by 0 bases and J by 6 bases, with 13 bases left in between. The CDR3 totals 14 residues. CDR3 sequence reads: CAWSVRYKGDTQYF. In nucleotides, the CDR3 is TGTGCCTGGAGTGTAAGATACAAAGGGGATACGCAGTATTTT.

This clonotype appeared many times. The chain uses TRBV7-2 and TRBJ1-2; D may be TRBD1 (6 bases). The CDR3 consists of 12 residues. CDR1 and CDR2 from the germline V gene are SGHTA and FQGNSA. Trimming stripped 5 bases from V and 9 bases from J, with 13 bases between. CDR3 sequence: CASSPGTRRYTF. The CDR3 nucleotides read TGTGCCAGCAGCCCCGGGACAAGGCGCTACACCTTC.

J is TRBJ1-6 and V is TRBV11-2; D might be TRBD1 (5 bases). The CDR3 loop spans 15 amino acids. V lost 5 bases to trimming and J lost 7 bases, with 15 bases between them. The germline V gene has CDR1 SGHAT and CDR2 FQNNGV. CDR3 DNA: TGTGCCAGCAGCCCCGGGGGGTCTCAAAATTCACCCCTCCACTTT. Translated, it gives CASSPGGSQNSPLHF.

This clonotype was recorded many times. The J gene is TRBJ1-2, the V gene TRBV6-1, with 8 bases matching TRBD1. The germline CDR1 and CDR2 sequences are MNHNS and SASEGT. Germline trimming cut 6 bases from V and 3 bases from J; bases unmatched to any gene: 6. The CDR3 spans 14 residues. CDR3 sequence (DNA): TGTGCCAGCAGCCTTCTACAGGGGGACTATGGCTACACCTTC. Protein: CASSLLQGDYGYTF.

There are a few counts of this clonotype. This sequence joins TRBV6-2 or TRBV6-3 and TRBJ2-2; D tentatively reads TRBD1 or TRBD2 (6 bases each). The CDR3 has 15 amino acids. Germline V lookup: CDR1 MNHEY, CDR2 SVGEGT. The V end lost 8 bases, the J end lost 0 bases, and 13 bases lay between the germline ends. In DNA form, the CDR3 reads TGTGCCAGCTCCCCCCGGGGGCCGAACACCGGGGAGCTGTTTTTT. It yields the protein CASSPRGPNTGELFF.